This TCR beta chain was sequenced for a study of blood T cell repertoires in COVID-19. Germline CDR1 and CDR2: LGHDT and YNNKEL (reference sequence). The CDR3 runs 16 residues. The V end lost 4 bases, the J end lost 3 bases, and 17 bases lay between the germline ends. Generated by immunoSEQ multiplex PCR, the TCRdb table keeps only in-frame clones and is missing some. Among approximately 300,000 clones, 80% to 90% were seen once, and the ten largest hold approximately 0.84%. What was sequenced was peripheral blood. The TCR sequence derives from a man aged 30 to 45 with acute or convalescent COVID-19. V and J are TRBV3-1 (or the pseudogene TRBV3-2) and TRBJ2-3; TRBD2 is a possible D gene (6 bases). The CDR3 DNA reads TGTGCCAGCAGCCCGATAGCGGTCGGAGGTACAGATACGCAGTATTTT. Amino acids: CASSPIAVGGTDTQYF.